This T cell receptor (beta chain) was retrieved from a study of cytomegalovirus exposure and HLA in healthy donors. Turning to the study itself: Earlier results showed roughly 120 million unique TCR beta sequences derived from 150 million to 200 million T cells. Overall study findings and caveats: Per a later analysis, 16,951 TCR beta sequences showed association with HLA alleles at 0.05 false discovery rate.

The CDR3 spans 15 residues. The V end lost 0 bases, the J end lost 4 bases, and 12 bases lay between the germline ends. Germline CDR1 MNHEY, CDR2 SVGAGI. With respect to this clone: Its antigen is not known.

PCR involved 60 Vbeta and 13 Jbeta primers. The authors' processing: Later reanalysis found around 74 million unique TCR beta chains, about 11 million of them shared. Data came from immunoSEQ multiplex PCR; TCRdb stores just in-frame clones and leaves some out. The V and J calls and clone size come from that table; D and trimming were worked out from the DNA. The sample totals about 52,000 clones. The sample comprised PBMCs. The chain couples TRBV6-5 to TRBJ1-1, with D possibly matching TRBD1 (6 bases). The sequence derives from a woman aged 55 to 70 in good health and CMV-seropositive. This chain's CDR3 is CASSYSAGVVTEAFF. CDR3 nucleotide sequence: TGTGCCAGCAGTTACTCGGCAGGGGTGGTCACTGAAGCTTTCTTT.